What follows are 26 T cell receptor beta chains derived from one specimen sequenced in a study of blood T cell repertoires in COVID-19. The protocol was immunoSEQ multiplex PCR, while the TCRdb copy is restricted to in-frame clones and leaves out a portion. The data hold about 220,000 clones, with around 85% observed a single time. The sample was peripheral blood. Receptors originate from a woman aged 65 to 85 with COVID-19, enrolled during active disease.

V usage is TRBV5-8 and J usage is TRBJ1-6; tentatively, D is TRBD1 (5 bases). This CDR3 contains 16 residues. With 4 bases removed from V and 10 bases from J, the gap between germline ends came to 21 bases. Per the germline V gene, CDR1 is SGHTS and CDR2 is YDEGEE. The CDR3 loop reads CASSPYMGQRESPLHF. The CDR3 DNA sequence: TGTGCCAGCAGCCCCTACATGGGGCAAAGGGAATCACCCCTCCACTTT. The variable domain in full, with the rest retrieved from reference TRBV5-8 and TRBJ1-6, is EAGVTQSPTHLIKTRGQQATLRCSPISGHTSVYWYQQALGLGLQFLLWYDEGEERNRGNFPPRFSGRQFPNYSSELNVNALELEDSALYLCASSPYMGQRESPLHFGNGTRLTVT.

The J gene is TRBJ1-2, the V gene TRBV7-2, with D hard to call. V shed 5 bases and J shed 4 bases, with 14 bases lying between them. CDR3 size: 14 residues. The germline V gene has CDR1 SGHTA and CDR2 FQGNSA. DNA for the CDR3: TGTGCCAGCAGCCCCGTAGGACTCTTCTATGGCTACACCTTC. Amino acid sequence: CASSPVGLFYGYTF.

The sample holds one count of this clone. The V gene is TRBV2, the J gene TRBJ1-4; D is uncertain. The V gene's germline CDR1 is SNHLY and CDR2 FYNNEI. V lost 5 bases, J lost 6 bases, and 7 bases lay in between. This CDR3 contains 12 residues. As DNA, the CDR3 is TGTGCCAGCAGTAGGGAGCATGAAAAACTGTTTTTT. This sequence encodes CASSREHEKLFF.

This clone was seen a few times. This chain connects TRBV6-1 to TRBJ1-5; D perhaps matches TRBD1 (6 bases). The CDR3 consists of 15 residues. Germline V gene lookup returns CDR1 MNHNS and CDR2 SASEGT. V was trimmed by 2 bases and J by 6 bases, leaving 14 bases between them. The DNA of the CDR3 is TGTGCCAGCAGTGAAATGGGGGGGCATGGTCAGCCCCAGCATTTT. Protein sequence: CASSEMGGHGQPQHF.

The chain links TRBV24-1 to TRBJ1-1, with 9 bases lining up with TRBD1. J gave up 4 bases and V 3 bases, and 5 bases lay outside the gene matches. The CDR3 is 15 amino acids. The germline gives CDR1 KGHDR, CDR2 SFDVKD. CDR3: CATSDTGGKITEAFF. The CDR3 nucleotides read TGTGCCACCAGTGATACAGGGGGCAAAATCACTGAAGCTTTCTTT.

The chain joins TRBV11-2 to TRBJ1-1; 11 positions agree with TRBD1. The CDR3 length is 12 residues. Unmatched junction bases numbered 3, after V lost 5 bases and J lost 10 bases. Germline loops: CDR1 SGHAT, CDR2 FQNNGV. DNA for the CDR3: TGTGCCAGCAGCCCTGGGACAGGGGGAGCTTTCTTT. This translates into CASSPGTGGAFF.

DNA of the CDR3: TGTGCCAGCAGCCCCTCGGGTGTCGGGAGGGCCCACGAGCAGTACTTC. It yields the protein CASSPSGVGRAHEQYF. The rearrangement uses TRBV13 and TRBJ2-7; 8 bases agree with TRBD2. The CDR3 extends over 16 amino acids. The junction had 14 bases not matched to a gene; V was cut back by 5 bases and J by 5 bases. Germline V gene lookup returns CDR1 PRHDT and CDR2 FYEKMQ (reference sequence).

As regards this clone: Other nucleotide sequences from this sample produce the same CDR3. V usage is TRBV5-1 and J usage is TRBJ2-3; D is unresolved. This CDR3 has 14 residues. V was clipped by 0 bases and J by 2 bases, with 7 bases between them. CDR1 is SGHRS and CDR2 is YFSETQ in the germline V gene. The DNA of the CDR3 is TGCGCCAGCAGCTTGGGGCAGGTCACAGATACGCAGTATTTT. Amino acid sequence: CASSLGQVTDTQYF.

This sequence joins TRBV9 and TRBJ1-3; D gene ambiguous. Trimming stripped 0 bases from V and 0 bases from J, with 10 bases between. The CDR3 runs to 16 residues. The germline CDR1 and CDR2 sequences are SGDLS and YYNGEE. The CDR3 DNA reads as TGTGCCAGCAGCGTAGGGGAGGCACTCTCTGGAAACACCATATATTTT. Translating it yields CASSVGEALSGNTIYF.

This rearrangement joins TRBV19 to TRBJ2-3, with D tentatively TRBD2 (6 bases). The CDR3 totals 11 residues. Trimming took off 6 bases at V and 6 bases at J, with 7 bases between the two ends. Looked up from germline, CDR1 is LNHDA and CDR2 is SQIVND (reference sequence). CDR3 coding DNA: TGTGCCAGTAGCGGGGGTGATACGCAGTATTTT. It encodes CASSGGDTQYF. The entire variable domain, with the rest obtained from reference TRBV19 and TRBJ2-3, is as follows: DGGITQSPKYLFRKEGQNVTLSCEQNLNHDAMYWYRQDPGQGLRLIYYSQIVNDFQKGDIAEGYSVSREKKESFPLTVTSAQKNPTAFYLCASSGGDTQYFGPGTRLTVL.

J is TRBJ2-2 and V is TRBV6-6; maybe TRBD2 (5 bases). The length of the CDR3 is 14 residues. Trimming removed 6 bases from V and 4 bases from J, with 12 bases in between. Germline CDR1 MNHNY, CDR2 SVGAGI (reference sequence). CDR3 sequence reads: CASSGREGTGELFF. For the CDR3, the DNA is TGTGCCAGCAGCGGAAGAGAGGGCACCGGGGAGCTGTTTTTT.

The rearrangement joins TRBV9 to TRBJ1-1, with D possibly TRBD1 on 5 matching bases. Germline CDR1 is SGDLS and CDR2 is YYNGEE. This CDR3 is 13 amino acids long. The ends were cut back, 3 bases at V and 3 bases at J, with 9 bases in the middle. CDR3 nucleotides: TGTGCCAGCAGCGGGATAGGGGACACTGAAGCTTTCTTT. This translates into CASSGIGDTEAFF. Variable domain in full (rest from reference TRBV9 and TRBJ1-1): DSGVTQTPKHLITATGQRVTLRCSPRSGDLSVYWYQQSLDQGLQFLIQYYNGEERAKGNILERFSAQQFPDLHSELNLSSLELGDSALYFCASSGIGDTEAFFGQGTRLTVV.

This clone was picked up a small number of times. V and J are TRBV19 and TRBJ1-2; 7 bases are shared with TRBD1. Germline V CDR1 and CDR2: LNHDA, SQIVND (reference sequence). Trimming took 5 bases from V and 8 from J; bases not matched to a gene: 5. This CDR3 region has 12 residues. This chain's CDR3 is CASSPGQAGYTF. DNA of the CDR3: TGTGCCAGTAGTCCAGGACAGGCCGGCTACACCTTC.

This chain connects TRBV18 to TRBJ2-2, with TRBD1 as a possible D gene (5 bases). Trimming removed 1 base at V and 5 bases at J, with 17 bases between. The CDR3 has 17 residues. CDR1 KGHSH and CDR2 LQKENI come from the germline V gene. CDR3 region: CASSPRVARDITGELFF. The CDR3 DNA is TGTGCCAGCTCACCACGGGTCGCCAGGGATATTACCGGGGAGCTGTTTTTT.

The chain combines TRBV5-1 with TRBJ2-1; possibly TRBD1 for D (5 bases). The CDR3 runs to 15 residues. CDR1 and CDR2 from the germline V gene are SGHRS and YFSETQ. V gave up 0 bases and J gave up 2 bases, with 9 bases separating them. For the CDR3, the DNA is TGCGCCAGCAGCTTGGCCACGGACACCTACAATGAGCAGTTCTTC. Encoded protein: CASSLATDTYNEQFF.

The gene calls are TRBV6-6 and TRBJ2-1; D gene uncertain. V was cut by 10 bases and J by 5 bases, with 21 bases left in between. The CDR3 is made up of 15 amino acids. CDR1 is MNHNY, CDR2 SVGAGI, per germline (reference sequence). In nucleotides, the CDR3 is TGTGCCACTTTGTCCGCACATATGAACGACAATGAGCAGTTCTTC. Translated: CATLSAHMNDNEQFF.

In nucleotides, the CDR3 is TGTGCCACCAGTAGCCCCGGGACAGGGTGGGAGACCCAGTACTTC. Residues: CATSSPGTGWETQYF. This rearrangement joins TRBV24-1 to TRBJ2-5; 9 bases are shared with TRBD1. With 6 bases clipped from V and 5 bases from J, the junction kept 9 bases outside the gene matches. The CDR3 runs to 15 residues. The germline CDR1 and CDR2 sequences are KGHDR and SFDVKD.

The chain recombines TRBV4-3 with TRBJ1-5; no firm D call. Trimming pared 1 base from V and 6 bases from J, leaving 7 bases between. Germline CDR1 reads LGHNA; CDR2 reads YSLEER. CDR3 size: 13 residues. The CDR3 DNA reads TGCGCCAGCAGCCAAGTCGGTGGTCAGCCCCAGCATTTT. It is translated as CASSQVGGQPQHF.

The chain joins TRBV30 to TRBJ1-2, with 7 bases aligning to TRBD1. The junction had 10 bases not matched to a gene; V was cut back by 5 bases and J by 4 bases. In germline, CDR1 is GTSNPN, CDR2 SVGIG (reference sequence). The length of the CDR3 is 14 residues. The CDR3 DNA reads TGTGCCTGGGGACGGGGACAGATCTCCTATGGCTACACCTTC. This gives the protein CAWGRGQISYGYTF. The full variable domain, its missing parts supplied by reference TRBV30 and TRBJ1-2, is SQTIHQWPATLVQPVGSPLSLECTVEGTSNPNLYWYRQAAGRGLQLLFYSVGIGQISSEVPQNLSASRPQDRQFILSSKKLLLSDSGFYLCAWGRGQISYGYTFGSGTRLTVV.

The chain couples TRBV5-1 to TRBJ1-1; D not resolved. Per germline, CDR1 SGHRS and CDR2 YFSETQ. The CDR3 consists of 14 residues. Trimming stripped 0 bases from V and 5 bases from J, with 11 bases between. CDR3 nucleotide sequence: TGCGCCAGCAGCTTGGTACCCGAGGAAACTGAAGCTTTCTTT. Residues: CASSLVPEETEAFF.

The CDR3 DNA sequence: TGCGCCAGCAGCTCCATCATCGGGACAGGTTATAATTCACCCCTCCACTTT. Protein sequence: CASSSIIGTGYNSPLHF. The chain joins TRBV5-1 to TRBJ1-6; the match to TRBD1 covers 8 bases. The CDR3 consists of 17 residues. Germline-derived CDR1 and CDR2 are SGHRS and YFSETQ. J was trimmed by 4 bases and V by 3 bases; bases with no gene match: 9.

The chain has TRBV7-9 and TRBJ1-2; 7 nucleotides align to TRBD1. CDR1 is SEHNR and CDR2 is FQNEAQ in the germline V gene (reference sequence). This CDR3 has 13 amino acids. Trimming took 10 bases from V and 6 from J; bases not matched to a gene: 11. Here the CDR3 reads CATGREGADGYTF. The CDR3 coding sequence is TGTGCCACAGGGCGGGAGGGGGCGGATGGCTACACCTTC.

This chain uses TRBV19 with TRBJ1-5; D is undetermined. The germline gives CDR1 LNHDA, CDR2 SQIVND (reference sequence). Trimming removed 4 bases at V and 6 bases at J, with 13 bases between. The CDR3 totals 14 residues. The CDR3: CASSTDGRVQPQHF. In nucleotides, the CDR3 is TGTGCCAGTAGTACGGACGGGCGGGTTCAGCCCCAGCATTTT.

This clone was seen a handful of times. The rearrangement uses TRBV4-2 and TRBJ2-3; D remains unclear. Trimming removed 6 bases from V and 5 bases from J, with 18 bases in between. From germline, CDR1 is LGHNA and CDR2 YNFKEQ. This CDR3 is 15 amino acids long. CDR3 amino acids: CASRSIAAERDTQYF. CDR3 coding DNA: TGTGCCAGCAGATCTATCGCGGCAGAACGAGATACGCAGTATTTT.

The chain uses TRBV4-3 and TRBJ2-6, with 8 bases identical to TRBD1. With V trimmed by 0 bases and J by 1 base, 8 bases remained unmatched. CDR3 length: 19 residues. Looked up from germline, CDR1 is LGHNA and CDR2 is YSLEER. This CDR3 reads CASSQDPGQGLSGANVLTF. The CDR3 region has the DNA TGCGCCAGCAGCCAAGATCCCGGACAGGGTTTATCTGGGGCCAACGTCCTGACTTTC.

The V call is TRBV6-2 or TRBV6-3, the J call TRBJ2-5; D remains ambiguous. The CDR3 contains 13 residues. Deletions cut 2 bases from V and 2 bases from J, with 6 bases between. Germline V gene data show CDR1 as MNHEY and CDR2 as SVGEGT. The CDR3 protein is CASSYAQQETQYF. CDR3 nucleotides: TGTGCCAGCAGTTACGCCCAGCAAGAGACCCAGTACTTC.